This TCR beta chain appears in the sequencing data of a study of control samples from healthy donors and cancer patients. Only in-frame clones appear in the TCRdb table, and some are missing; sequencing was by immunoSEQ multiplex PCR. This table has around 120,000 clones, about nine tenths appearing once. This CDR3 has 13 amino acids. Germline V lookup: CDR1 SGHNT, CDR2 YENEEA. J was trimmed by 7 bases and V by 4 bases; bases with no gene match: 4. This TCR was recovered from a man between 40 and 49 years old in good health. The sequenced sample was blood. This sequence joins TRBV11-3 and TRBJ1-2, with 9 bases matching TRBD1. As DNA, the CDR3 is TGTGCCAGCAGCTCGGGACAGGGTGCTGGCTACACCTTC. This encodes CASSSGQGAGYTF.